The source of this T cell receptor (beta chain) is a study of blood T cell repertoires in COVID-19. For the study at large: The analysed material was cDNA or gDNA that came from T cells, B-cell-depleted T cells, or PBMCs.

The CDR3 spans 15 residues. Germline trimming cut 1 base from V and 8 bases from J; bases unmatched to any gene: 10. Germline CDR1 MNHNS, CDR2 SASEGT. In the original workflow: The assay estimated nucleated cells by amplifying reference gene primers. The assay was immunoSEQ multiplex PCR, and TCRdb's table has in-frame clones only and misses some. V, J and clone size are those of that table, while D and trimming were read from the DNA. The sample comprises 90,000 to 150,000 clones, about 86% of which are singletons, and roughly 2.2% rests with the top ten. The V gene is TRBV6-1, the J gene TRBJ1-2; 7 bases fit TRBD1. Specimen: peripheral blood. This TCR derives from a woman in her 50s with acute or convalescent COVID-19. The CDR3 protein is CASSEGRTGVSGYTF. In DNA form, the CDR3 reads TGTGCCAGCAGTGAAGGTCGGACAGGAGTTAGCGGCTACACCTTC.